Below, 9 T cell receptor beta chains from the same sample are listed, as sequenced in a study of sequential checkpoint blockade in melanoma. Here immunoSEQ multiplex PCR was the method, and the copy in TCRdb shows in-frame clones only, minus some. The sample lists fewer than 20,000 clones, around 82% occurring once. Stated treatment: randomized to nivolumab then ipilimumab (arm A) or the reverse (arm B). The sequences come from CD8+ T cells sorted from blood (inferred from file names), collected from a patient given nivolumab and ipilimumab in sequence. These receptors were obtained from a human donor with melanoma.

The J gene is TRBJ1-2, the V gene TRBV28; TRBD1 agrees at 8 bases. The V gene end was trimmed by 7 bases and the J gene end by 3 bases; junction bases not matched to a gene: 10. This CDR3 spans 15 amino acids. Per the germline V gene, CDR1 is MDHEN and CDR2 is SYDVKM. The CDR3 coding sequence is TGTGCCAGCACTACCGGGACAGGAAATTACTATGGCTACACCTTC. Translation gives CASTTGTGNYYGYTF.

The V gene is TRBV6-4, the J gene TRBJ2-6; TRBD2 aligns across 9 bases. J gave up 0 bases and V 0 bases, and 0 bases lay outside the gene matches. In germline, CDR1 is MRHNA, CDR2 SNTAGT. CDR3 length equals 17 residues. CDR3 sequence (DNA): TGTGCCAGCAGTGACTCGACTAGCGGCTCTGGGGCCAACGTCCTGACTTTC. Amino acid sequence: CASSDSTSGSGANVLTF.

The chain uses TRBV27 and TRBJ2-3; D possibly corresponds to TRBD2 (5 bases). V was clipped by 4 bases and J by 7 bases, with 15 bases between them. Germline V gene data show CDR1 as MNHEY and CDR2 as SMNVEV (reference sequence). This CDR3 spans 14 amino acids. The CDR3 loop reads CASSSHPGVYTQYF. In nucleotides, the CDR3 is TGTGCCAGCAGTTCCCATCCCGGGGTTTATACGCAGTATTTT.

The chain joins TRBV27 to TRBJ1-5, with D perhaps matching TRBD1 (5 bases). Germline V gene lookup returns CDR1 MNHEY and CDR2 SMNVEV (reference sequence). Trimming shortened V by 0 bases and J by 6 bases, and 9 bases separated the two germline ends. The CDR3 has 14 amino acids. Here the CDR3 reads CASSLSQGTQPQHF. CDR3 nucleotides: TGTGCCAGCAGTTTATCCCAGGGTACTCAGCCCCAGCATTTT.

The chain recombines TRBV30 with TRBJ2-3, with TRBD1 matching 12 bases. Germline V CDR1 and CDR2: GTSNPN, SVGIG (reference sequence). The CDR3 contains 14 residues. V lost 2 bases and J lost 7; bases outside the gene matches: 4. The CDR3 here is CAWSPGQGANTQYF. The CDR3 DNA is TGTGCCTGGAGTCCGGGACAGGGGGCGAATACGCAGTATTTT.

This clone turned up a few times. The V and J genes are TRBV5-6 and TRBJ2-5; possibly TRBD1 for D (6 bases). Germline CDR1 and CDR2: SGHDT and YYEEEE. Deletions cut 0 bases from V and 5 bases from J, with 11 bases between. The CDR3 spans 14 residues. The CDR3 DNA follows: TGTGCCAGCAGCTTGGCCAGGGGTCGGGAGACCCAGTACTTC. Translating it yields CASSLARGRETQYF.

The chain combines TRBV5-6 with TRBJ2-7; D ambiguous. V lost 5 bases, J lost 1 base, and 13 bases lay in between. The CDR3 totals 14 residues. Germline CDR1 reads SGHDT; CDR2 reads YYEEEE. The CDR3 is CASSFGVDSYEQYF. CDR3 DNA sequence: TGTGCCAGCAGTTTCGGAGTCGATTCCTACGAGCAGTACTTC.

The chain employs TRBV29-1 and TRBJ1-1; no reliable D call. Trimming pared 4 bases from V and 9 bases from J, leaving 9 bases between. CDR1 is SQVTM and CDR2 is ANQGSEA in the germline V gene. The CDR3 is 10 residues long. The CDR3 here is CSVVVRKAFF. CDR3 DNA: TGCAGCGTTGTGGTGCGCAAAGCTTTCTTT. Drawing the rest from reference TRBV29-1 and TRBJ1-1, the complete variable domain is SAVISQKPSRDICQRGTSLTIQCQVDSQVTMMFWYRQQPGQSLTLIATANQGSEATYESGFVIDKFPISRPNLTFSTLTVSNMSPEDSSIYLCSVVVRKAFFGQGTRLTVV.

This clone was counted between two and nine times. The chain employs TRBV10-3 and TRBJ1-6; 7 bases align to TRBD1. The germline CDR1 and CDR2 sequences are ENHRY and SYGVKD. The CDR3 spans 14 residues. The J segment lost 7 bases and the V segment lost 7 bases, leaving 7 bases of the junction unmatched. CDR3 nucleotides: TGTGCCATCAAGGAGGGACAGCTAAATTCACCCCTCCACTTT. Translation gives CAIKEGQLNSPLHF.